Given below is one T cell receptor beta chain in context. Using immunoSEQ multiplex PCR, the repertoire was profiled, and TCRdb retains in-frame clones only, with some absent. The sample carries some 80,000 clones, around 90% recorded once. Trimming removed 4 bases from V and 3 bases from J, with 9 bases in between. This CDR3 has 14 residues. Germline CDR1 SGHAT, CDR2 FQDESV (reference sequence). The record originates from a study of OX40 agonist ivuxolimab in advanced cancers. The wider study: All patients had ivuxolimab intravenously every 2 weeks at 0.01 to 10 mg/kg. Age averaged around 60 years (range roughly 20 to 90), and less than 85% were male.

This chain uses TRBV11-1 with TRBJ1-4, with no clear D. The TCR comes from an adult with an advanced solid tumor such as melanoma, head and neck, liver or kidney cancer. The sequencing used CD4+ or CD8+ T cells sorted from blood, collected in a trial of the OX40 agonist ivuxolimab. This chain's CDR3 is CASSYAYANEKLFF. In DNA form, the CDR3 reads TGTGCCAGCAGCTACGCGTACGCTAATGAAAAACTGTTTTTT.